The clone carrying this T cell receptor beta chain was observed a single time. The antigen remains unidentified. The CDR3 is 12 amino acids. V shed 7 bases and J shed 5 bases, with 11 bases lying between them. The germline V gene has CDR1 WSHSY and CDR2 SAAADI. The sample belongs to a study of T cell responses to AZD1222 COVID-19 vaccine. Study conclusions and caveats: The sample set comprised mostly white British donors with more females, and clonal diversity was possibly underestimated. Dominant at 160-218 and 743-854, vaccine-associated CD4 TCRs also spanned spike.

Libraries were prepared by immunoSEQ multiplex PCR; TCRdb keeps only in-frame clonotypes and omits some of them. The data contain tens of thousands of clones, 70% to 90% of them singletons. The chain carries TRBV10-2 and TRBJ1-1, with D possibly matching TRBD1 (5 bases). The specimen comprised peripheral blood, sampled 28 days after the second AZD1222 dose. This TCR was sampled from an adult who received the AZD1222 COVID-19 vaccine. CDR3 sequence reads: CASIGGPTEAFF. CDR3 coding DNA: TGCGCCAGCATTGGGGGACCTACTGAAGCTTTCTTT.